Detailed here is one T cell receptor beta chain. The protocol was immunoSEQ multiplex PCR, while the TCRdb copy is restricted to in-frame clones and leaves out a portion. The table includes some 40,000 clones, under 95% detected once. The germline V gene encodes CDR1 SGHRS and CDR2 YFSETQ. The CDR3 consists of 16 residues. V trimming: 4 bases; J trimming: 4 bases; junction bases outside the gene matches: 9. The data were obtained in a study of T cell changes during pregnancy in multiple sclerosis. The chain links TRBV5-1 to TRBJ2-1, with 9 bases lining up with TRBD2. The source is a female donor with multiple sclerosis, enrolled in a pregnancy study. The specimen comprised CD4+ T cells from peripheral blood mononuclear cells, sampled in the third trimester of pregnancy. The CDR3 reads CASSPGGGRGYNEQFF. Written as DNA, the CDR3 is TGCGCCAGCAGCCCGGGGGGCGGGAGGGGTTACAATGAGCAGTTCTTC.